Listed here are 13 T cell receptor beta chains from one sample, sequenced in a study of T cell responses to AZD1222 COVID-19 vaccine. Only in-frame clones appear in the TCRdb table, and some are missing; sequencing was by immunoSEQ multiplex PCR. The table records around 130,000 clones, 91% of them present only once. Sequencing was performed on peripheral blood, taken 28 days after the second AZD1222 dose. These receptors were obtained from an adult who received the AZD1222 COVID-19 vaccine.

The rearrangement uses TRBV7-2 and TRBJ1-4; 9 bases align to TRBD1. J gave up 8 bases and V 5 bases, and 12 bases lay outside the gene matches. The CDR3 sequence is 16 residues long. Germline loops: CDR1 SGHTA, CDR2 FQGNSA. CDR3 region: CASSPFRDRAWEKLFF. The DNA for the CDR3 is TGTGCCAGCAGCCCATTCCGGGACAGGGCATGGGAAAAACTGTTTTTT.

This chain uses TRBV12-3 or TRBV12-4 with TRBJ1-2; D call uncertain. Trimming cost V 5 bases and J 0 bases, with 7 bases left between them. This CDR3 contains 13 residues. The CDR3 protein is CASSPISNYGYTF. CDR3 nucleotides: TGTGCCAGCAGTCCCATCTCTAACTATGGCTACACCTTC.

The V and J genes are TRBV30 and TRBJ1-2; no definite D call. Trimming took off 0 bases at V and 7 bases at J, with 12 bases between the two ends. Germline loops: CDR1 GTSNPN, CDR2 SVGIG (reference sequence). This CDR3 contains 13 residues. The CDR3 loop reads CAWSVQVEGGYTF. Here the CDR3 DNA reads TGTGCCTGGAGTGTGCAGGTTGAGGGTGGCTACACCTTC. Looking up the rest from reference TRBV30 and TRBJ1-2 gives the full variable domain: SQTIHQWPATLVQPVGSPLSLECTVEGTSNPNLYWYRQAAGRGLQLLFYSVGIGQISSEVPQNLSASRPQDRQFILSSKKLLLSDSGFYLCAWSVQVEGGYTFGSGTRLTVV.

The chain is built from TRBV11-2 and TRBJ1-2; possibly TRBD1 for D (6 bases). The germline V gene has CDR1 SGHAT and CDR2 FQNNGV. This CDR3 contains 15 residues. Trimming removed 1 base at V and 2 bases at J, with 11 bases between. The CDR3 loop is CASSLVQGWNYGYTF. The CDR3 DNA follows: TGTGCCAGCAGCTTAGTTCAGGGGTGGAACTATGGCTACACCTTC.

This rearrangement joins TRBV2 to TRBJ1-1, with D unresolved. Germline CDR1 and CDR2: SNHLY and FYNNEI. Trimming removed 9 bases from V and 0 bases from J, with 11 bases in between. The CDR3 consists of 13 residues. The CDR3 loop is CASRLSMNTEAFF. The DNA for the CDR3 is TGTGCCAGTAGACTGAGCATGAACACTGAAGCTTTCTTT.

This chain connects TRBV5-1 to TRBJ2-7, with 8 bases aligning to TRBD1. The CDR3 spans 15 residues. Germline values: CDR1 SGHRS, CDR2 YFSETQ. The junction had 7 bases not matched to a gene; V was cut back by 4 bases and J by 1 base. For the CDR3, the DNA is TGCGCCAGCAGCAACGGACAGGGTAGGTCCTACGAGCAGTACTTC. Its protein is CASSNGQGRSYEQYF. The whole variable domain, remainder taken from reference TRBV5-1 and TRBJ2-7, is KAGVTQTPRYLIKTRGQQVTLSCSPISGHRSVSWYQQTPGQGLQFLFEYFSETQRNKGNFPGRFSGRQFSNSRSEMNVSTLELGDSALYLCASSNGQGRSYEQYFGPGTRLTVT.

This chain connects TRBV25-1 to TRBJ2-3; D remains ambiguous. The CDR3 is 15 amino acids. Trimming removed 5 bases at V and 2 bases at J, with 14 bases between. CDR1 and CDR2 (germline): MGHDK, SYGVNS. The CDR3 DNA reads as TGTGCCAGCAGTATACACGAAGAACACACAGATACGCAGTATTTT. This translates into CASSIHEEHTDTQYF. Combining the CDR3 with reference TRBV25-1 and TRBJ2-3 gives the whole variable domain EADIYQTPRYLVIGTGKKITLECSQTMGHDKMYWYQQDPGMELHLIHYSYGVNSTEKGDLSSESTVSRIRTEHFPLTLESARPSHTSQYLCASSIHEEHTDTQYFGPGTRLTVL.

This chain connects TRBV6-2 or TRBV6-3 to TRBJ2-7, with 8 positions matching TRBD1. The V and J ends lost 2 bases and 3 bases, in that order; junction bases with no gene match: 3. In germline, CDR1 is MNHEY, CDR2 SVGEGT. The CDR3 has 14 residues. The CDR3 spells CASSYTGGNYEQYF. The CDR3 DNA sequence: TGTGCCAGCAGTTACACAGGGGGTAACTACGAGCAGTACTTC.

The table lists this clone with a count of one. The chain employs TRBV2 and TRBJ1-1; a possible D gene is TRBD1 (5 bases). The ends were cut back, 2 bases at V and 0 bases at J, with 13 bases in the middle. The CDR3 loop spans 16 amino acids. Germline values: CDR1 SNHLY, CDR2 FYNNEI. The CDR3 nucleotides read TGTGCCAGCAGTGAACATGGACGGGGGATGAACACTGAAGCTTTCTTT. Its protein is CASSEHGRGMNTEAFF.

The chain joins TRBV5-5 to TRBJ1-2; D not certain. This CDR3 spans 14 amino acids. V dropped 3 bases and J dropped 2 bases, with 11 bases sitting between them. Germline CDR1 SGHKS, CDR2 YYEKEE (reference sequence). As DNA, the CDR3 is TGTGCCAGCAGCTCTTGGACGGGGAACTATGGCTACACCTTC. Residues: CASSSWTGNYGYTF.

The chain joins TRBV30 to TRBJ2-2; TRBD1 or TRBD2 may be the D gene (5 bases each). CDR3 length: 14 amino acids. Trimming removed 4 bases from V and 0 bases from J, with 9 bases in between. Per the germline V gene, CDR1 is GTSNPN and CDR2 is SVGIG (reference sequence). Here the CDR3 DNA reads TGTGCCTGGAATAGGGACGCGAACACCGGGGAGCTGTTTTTT. Translating gives CAWNRDANTGELFF.

V is TRBV3-1 (or the pseudogene TRBV3-2) and J is TRBJ1-1; D possibly corresponds to TRBD1 (5 bases). Germline-derived CDR1 and CDR2 are LGHDT and YNNKEL (reference sequence). With 1 base removed from V and 12 bases from J, the gap between germline ends came to 15 bases. This CDR3 is 13 amino acids long. Written as DNA, the CDR3 is TGTGCCAGCAGCCAAGCAGGGAGAACAGTAACTTTCTTT. Its protein product is CASSQAGRTVTFF.

This sequence joins TRBV25-1 and TRBJ1-2, with D possibly being TRBD1 (5 bases). The V end was cut by 3 bases, the J end by 7 bases, with 15 bases between. The germline gives CDR1 MGHDK, CDR2 SYGVNS. The CDR3 totals 14 residues. The chain's CDR3 is CASSEAGLRGGYTF. The DNA for the CDR3 is TGTGCCAGCAGTGAGGCAGGGCTGAGAGGTGGCTACACCTTC.